One TCR beta chain is described in this entry. These data are taken from a study of blood T cell repertoires in COVID-19. Study summary: The United States, Italy and Spain were the sources of the acute and convalescent COVID-19 samples. T cells, B-cell-depleted T cells, or PBMCs provided the cDNA or gDNA that served as material.

Measured with immunoSEQ multiplex PCR; TCRdb has only the in-frame clones, and not every one. The data contain roughly 700,000 clones, about 87% of them seen just once; the ten biggest clones take up 0.2% to 0.3%. The CDR3 contains 15 residues. CDR1 SGHRS and CDR2 YFSETQ come from the germline V gene. Trimming shortened V by 7 bases and J by 0 bases, and 16 bases separated the two germline ends. The TCR comes from a young woman with acute or convalescent COVID-19. The rearrangement joins TRBV5-1 to TRBJ1-1, with D possibly TRBD1 on 6 matching bases. Sequences were obtained from peripheral blood. CDR3 region: CASRTQGTLNTEAFF. In nucleotides, the CDR3 is TGCGCCAGCCGGACTCAGGGGACCTTGAACACTGAAGCTTTCTTT.